One T cell receptor (beta chain) is described in this entry. This sample was included in a study of blood T cell repertoires in COVID-19. TCRdb's table, derived via immunoSEQ multiplex PCR, lists solely in-frame clones and lacks some. The profile covers 150,000 to 170,000 clones, with 84% appearing a single time and about 7.3% taken by the ten largest. Germline lookup yields CDR1 LNHDA and CDR2 SQIVND (reference sequence). V dropped 4 bases and J dropped 0; count of bases not matched to a gene: 2. The CDR3 has 14 amino acids. This sequence originates from a man in his fifties who had recovered from COVID-19. Input material: PBMCs or T cells enriched from blood (not recorded which). V gene TRBV19 combines with J gene TRBJ1-1; 7 bases are a match to TRBD1. CDR3 in DNA: TGTGCCAGTAGTAACAGGGGAATGAACACTGAAGCTTTCTTT. Protein sequence: CASSNRGMNTEAFF.